These T cell receptor beta chains were read from a single sample in a study of cytomegalovirus exposure and HLA in healthy donors. Assay: immunoSEQ multiplex PCR; the TCRdb copy retains only in-frame clones and omits some. The sample lists roughly 190,000 clones; 9.5% were seen once. Source material: PBMCs. These receptors were collected from a woman aged 25 to 39 in good health and CMV-seropositive. The CDR3 runs from the conserved cysteine through the conserved F or W. The order of the fields is CDR3 length, V gene, clone size, D gene, J gene, CDR3 protein, CDR3 DNA. The D gene is left open where the match is weak. Clone size is shown for a subset of rows, as once, few, many or a class of expanded clone.

15	TRBV29-1	few	.	TRBJ1-1	CSVGSAPRSNTEAFF	TGCAGCGTTGGGAGCGCCCCCAGATCGAACACTGAAGCTTTCTTT
15	TRBV7-8	.	.	TRBJ1-5	CASSSFMTVNQPQHF	TGTGCCAGCAGCTCATTCATGACAGTAAATCAGCCCCAGCATTTT
11	TRBV20-1	.	.	TRBJ2-5	CSGSRGLTQYF	TGCAGCGGGTCTCGGGGGTTAACCCAGTACTTC
15	TRBV5-1	.	TRBD2	TRBJ2-7	CASSLLAGKTYEQYF	TGCGCCAGCAGCTTACTAGCGGGGAAAACCTACGAGCAGTACTTC
16	TRBV18	few	TRBD2	TRBJ2-3	CASSPRTSGGTDTQYF	TGTGCCAGCTCACCTCGGACTAGCGGGGGCACAGATACGCAGTATTTT
16	TRBV6-1	.	.	TRBJ2-7	CASSEEGWRDSYEQYF	TGTGCCAGCAGTGAAGAAGGTTGGCGGGATTCCTACGAGCAGTACTTC
15	TRBV6-5	few	TRBD2	TRBJ2-7	CASRKSSGRGYEQYF	TGTGCCAGCAGGAAGTCTAGCGGGAGAGGATACGAGCAGTACTTC
12	TRBV5-1	.	.	TRBJ2-3	CASSLGADTQYF	TGCGCCAGCAGCTTAGGGGCGGATACGCAGTATTTT
14	TRBV30	few	TRBD1	TRBJ1-2	CAWSVQTGANGYTF	TGTGCCTGGAGTGTCCAGACAGGGGCAAATGGCTACACCTTC
15	TRBV5-1	few	.	TRBJ1-2	CASSQRGSSDYGYTF	TGCGCCAGCAGCCAACGAGGGTCGTCGGACTATGGCTACACCTTC
14	TRBV27	few	.	TRBJ2-5	CASSPGPVGGTQYF	TGTGCCAGCAGTCCGGGACCCGTGGGGGGGACCCAGTACTTC
16	TRBV19	.	TRBD1	TRBJ1-5	CASSLSRTGVGQPQHF	TGTGCCAGTAGCCTCTCCCGGACAGGGGTTGGACAGCCCCAGCATTTT
13	TRBV2	few	.	TRBJ2-7	CASRVFPNYEQYF	TGTGCCAGCAGGGTCTTTCCTAACTACGAGCAGTACTTC
15	TRBV27	few	.	TRBJ2-3	CASSLEDSLTDTQYF	TGTGCCAGCAGTTTAGAGGACAGCCTAACAGATACGCAGTATTTT
15	TRBV18	.	.	TRBJ1-1	CASSPSQGPNTEAFF	TGTGCCAGCTCACCCTCTCAGGGGCCGAACACTGAAGCTTTCTTT
14	TRBV30	few	TRBD1	TRBJ2-7	CAWSAGTGIYEQYF	TGTGCCTGGAGCGCCGGGACAGGGATCTACGAGCAGTACTTC
22	TRBV12-2	.	.	TRBJ2-6	CASRPNRVTSGSLNSGANVLTF	TGTGCAAGTCGCCCAAACAGGGTTACTAGCGGGAGCCTTAACTCTGGGGCCAACGTCCTGACTTTC
15	TRBV30	few	TRBD1	TRBJ2-6	CAWSDTGAGANVLTF	TGTGCCTGGAGTGACACAGGGGCCGGGGCCAACGTCCTGACTTTC
13	TRBV2	many	.	TRBJ2-1	CASRGVAIHEQFF	TGTGCCAGCAGAGGGGTAGCAATTCATGAGCAGTTCTTC
13	TRBV7-8	once	.	TRBJ1-5	CASSLLTAQPQHF	TGTGCCAGCAGCCTACTAACGGCCCAGCCCCAGCATTTT
16	TRBV12-5	few	TRBD1	TRBJ1-1	CASGPLDRADRTEAFF	TGTGCTAGTGGCCCCCTGGACAGGGCAGATAGGACTGAAGCTTTCTTT
14	TRBV5-1	few	TRBD1	TRBJ2-5	CASSSTGVGETQYF	TGCGCCAGCAGCTCAACAGGGGTGGGAGAGACCCAGTACTTC
14	TRBV2	.	TRBD2	TRBJ2-2	CASTGTSGTGELFF	TGTGCCAGTACCGGGACTAGCGGGACCGGGGAGCTGTTTTTT
13	TRBV14	few	TRBD1	TRBJ1-2	CASSQGQSYGYTF	TGTGCCAGCAGCCAGGGACAGAGCTATGGCTACACCTTC
14	TRBV19	few	TRBD1	TRBJ1-2	CASSIGRGRWGYTF	TGTGCCAGTAGTATAGGGAGGGGGCGTTGGGGCTACACCTTC
15	TRBV18	.	TRBD1	TRBJ2-5	CASSPREQGGETQYF	TGTGCCAGCTCACCACGAGAACAGGGGGGAGAGACCCAGTACTTC
15	TRBV9	few	TRBD1	TRBJ1-2	CASSVYIQGEHGYTF	TGTGCCAGCAGCGTATATATACAGGGGGAGCATGGCTACACCTTC
17	TRBV2	few	TRBD2	TRBJ2-1	CASTLTSGTPDYNEQFF	TGTGCCAGCACCTTGACTAGCGGGACACCTGATTACAATGAGCAGTTCTTC
15	TRBV5-1	few	.	TRBJ1-2	CASSLGGSGSEGYTF	TGCGCCAGCAGCTTGGGAGGCTCTGGGAGTGAAGGCTACACCTTC
14	TRBV5-4	few	TRBD2	TRBJ2-3	CASSATSGTDTQYF	TGTGCCAGCAGCGCTACTAGCGGGACAGATACGCAGTATTTT
17	TRBV7-7	.	TRBD1	TRBJ2-2	CASSPGTGRANTGELFF	TGTGCCAGCAGCCCCGGGACAGGGAGGGCGAACACCGGGGAGCTGTTTTTT
13	TRBV9	few	.	TRBJ1-1	CASSPNLNTEAFF	TGTGCCAGCAGCCCTAACCTGAACACTGAAGCTTTCTTT
15	TRBV5-8	.	TRBD1	TRBJ1-2	CASSSTGTGGFGYTF	TGTGCCAGCAGCTCGACGGGGACAGGGGGCTTTGGCTACACCTTC
14	TRBV30	.	TRBD1	TRBJ2-3	CATEGGSSTDTQYF	TGTGCCACCGAAGGGGGCTCTAGCACAGATACGCAGTATTTT
11	TRBV29-1	.	.	TRBJ1-2	CSVPRGDGYTF	TGCAGCGTCCCCCGGGGTGATGGCTACACCTTC
13	TRBV7-2	.	.	TRBJ2-1	CASRFSGTNEQFF	TGTGCCAGCAGATTTAGCGGCACCAATGAGCAGTTCTTC
13	TRBV2	.	TRBD1	TRBJ1-1	CASIGQGNTEAFF	TGTGCCAGCATTGGACAGGGTAACACTGAAGCTTTCTTT
14	TRBV5-6	.	TRBD1	TRBJ2-3	CASSLMTGSDTQYF	TGTGCCAGCAGTCTCATGACAGGGTCAGATACGCAGTATTTT
17	TRBV14	.	TRBD2	TRBJ2-3	CASSIRPGLAGEDTQYF	TGTGCCAGCAGCATACGGCCGGGACTAGCGGGTGAAGATACGCAGTATTTT
15	TRBV11-3	few	TRBD2	TRBJ2-2	CASSFSLAGLGELFF	TGTGCCAGCAGCTTTTCACTAGCGGGCCTCGGGGAGCTGTTTTTT
14	TRBV19	few	.	TRBJ1-5	CASSIQRGGQPQHF	TGTGCCAGTAGTATCCAACGCGGGGGTCAGCCCCAGCATTTT
14	TRBV6-1	.	.	TRBJ1-1	CATRQVGVNTEAFF	TGTGCCACCCGACAGGTCGGGGTGAACACTGAAGCTTTCTTT
14	TRBV9	.	TRBD2	TRBJ2-4	CASSGGGERNIQYF	TGTGCCAGCAGCGGGGGGGGAGAGAGAAACATTCAGTACTTC
14	TRBV18	.	.	TRBJ1-5	CASSPGGSGQPQHF	TGTGCCAGCTCGCCGGGAGGGTCGGGGCAGCCCCAGCATTTT
13	TRBV6-1	many	TRBD1	TRBJ1-4	CASIRGQDEKLFF	TGTGCCAGCATCAGGGGGCAGGATGAAAAACTGTTTTTT
14	TRBV10-2	.	.	TRBJ1-1	CASRPSGQNTEAFF	TGCGCCAGCAGGCCGAGCGGGCAGAACACTGAAGCTTTCTTT
13	TRBV6-1	.	.	TRBJ1-5	CASDKGVDQPQHF	TGTGCCAGCGATAAAGGGGTTGATCAGCCCCAGCATTTT
14	TRBV6-6	.	.	TRBJ2-7	CASSLNRNSYEQYF	TGTGCCAGCAGTTTGAACAGAAACTCCTACGAGCAGTACTTC
15	TRBV15	.	TRBD1	TRBJ2-7	CATSRVTGALREQYF	TGTGCCACCAGCAGAGTGACAGGGGCCCTCCGCGAGCAGTACTTC
17	TRBV7-9	.	TRBD2	TRBJ2-3	CASSLGAREGFTDTQYF	TGTGCCAGCAGCTTAGGAGCGCGGGAGGGATTCACAGATACGCAGTATTTT
14	TRBV7-9	.	TRBD2	TRBJ2-7	CASSAAGTIHEQYF	TGTGCCAGCAGCGCCGCGGGGACTATCCACGAGCAGTACTTC
14	TRBV5-1	.	.	TRBJ2-7	CASSLVDRIYEQYF	TGCGCCAGCAGCCTTGTCGACAGGATCTACGAGCAGTACTTC
15	TRBV5-1	few	.	TRBJ2-5	CASSLAGFGQETQYF	TGCGCCAGCAGCTTGGCAGGGTTCGGTCAAGAGACCCAGTACTTC
14	TRBV2	.	TRBD2	TRBJ2-7	CASDRGGSGYEQYF	TGTGCCAGCGATCGGGGAGGGAGTGGGTACGAGCAGTACTTC
15	TRBV30	few	.	TRBJ2-1	CAWSVQRPATSEQFF	TGTGCCTGGAGTGTACAGCGGCCAGCAACAAGTGAGCAGTTCTTC
16	TRBV4-1	.	.	TRBJ2-1	CASSQEAGSFYNEQFF	TGCGCCAGCAGCCAAGAGGCGGGATCATTCTACAATGAGCAGTTCTTC
15	TRBV30	few	.	TRBJ2-1	CAWSVGVLSYNEQFF	TGTGCCTGGAGTGTAGGGGTCCTCTCCTACAATGAGCAGTTCTTC
15	TRBV2	few	TRBD2	TRBJ2-3	CASSDNSGSTDTQYF	TGTGCCAGCAGTGATAATAGCGGGAGCACAGATACGCAGTATTTT
12	TRBV7-2	.	.	TRBJ2-7	CATKTGSYEQYF	TGTGCCACCAAAACAGGGTCCTACGAGCAGTACTTC